These T cell receptor beta chains were read from a single sample in a study of T cells in Graves' hyperthyroidism and ophthalmopathy. TCRdb re-called the multiplex PCR reads through MiXCR, storing one row per CDR3 protein. The data contain under 250,000 distinct CDR3 sequences, 15% to 20% of them singletons. The sequencing sample was made of blood. These receptors were obtained from a man aged 50 to 60 with Graves' hyperthyroidism. CDR3s include the opening cysteine and the closing phenylalanine or tryptophan. A D gene is named only where the DNA matches it firmly. Not all rows give a size; the values are once, few, many and, for expanded clones, a class.

j_call cdr3_length v_call clone_size d_call cdr3_nt cdr3_aa
TRBJ2-3 13 TRBV10-3 few - TGTGCCATCAGCGCGGGCTACACAGATACGCAGTATTTT CAISAGYTDTQYF
TRBJ2-7 13 TRBV7-9 many TRBD1 TGTGCCAGCAGCCCCAGGGGGCCGGACGAGCAGTACTTC CASSPRGPDEQYF
TRBJ2-1 15 TRBV5-1 few - TGCGCCAGCAGCCTTTCTACGGTGTCCTACAATGAGCAGTTCTTC CASSLSTVSYNEQFF
TRBJ1-2 14 TRBV24-1 many - TGTGCCACCAGTGCAGCTACAGTGAACTATGGCTACACCTTC CATSAATVNYGYTF
TRBJ2-1 15 TRBV27 few - TGTGCCAACAGTTTATCGTCGAGCACTCACAATGAGCAGTTCTTC CANSLSSSTHNEQFF
TRBJ2-2 14 TRBV24-1 - TRBD1 TGTGCCACCAGTGATTCGACAGGGGCCGGGGAGCTGTTTTTT CATSDSTGAGELFF
TRBJ2-3 15 TRBV27 many TRBD1 TGTGCCAGCAGTTTAAGCAGGGACAGGGGATTCACGCAGTATTTT CASSLSRDRGFTQYF
TRBJ2-3 13 TRBV5-6 - - TGTGCCAGCAGCCCCGGACACTTGGATACGCAGTATTTT CASSPGHLDTQYF
TRBJ2-1 15 TRBV7-9 many TRBD2 TGTGCCAGCAGCTTATTCGGGGGGGCAGGCAATGAGCAGTTCTTC CASSLFGGAGNEQFF
TRBJ2-1 17 TRBV4-1 few TRBD2 TGCGCCAGCAGCCAAGTGATTAGCGGGATCTCCTACAATGAGCAGTTCTTC CASSQVISGISYNEQFF
TRBJ1-4 14 TRBV18 many - TGTGCCAGCCACCTCCCTGCAACTAATGAAAAACTGTTTTTT CASHLPATNEKLFF
TRBJ2-7 17 TRBV7-2 - - TGTGCCAGCAGCTTAGGGGTTCCGGGACACAGCTCCTACGAGCAGTACTTC CASSLGVPGHSSYEQYF
TRBJ1-1 15 TRBV18 many TRBD1 TGTGCCAGCTCACCGTCCGGGACAGGGGTCACTGAAGCTTTCTTT CASSPSGTGVTEAFF
TRBJ2-7 14 TRBV29-1 few - TGCAGCGTTGCCCTCCGCCGGCGCTCCTACGAGCAGTACTTC CSVALRRRSYEQYF
TRBJ2-5 13 TRBV11-3 - - TGTGCCAGCAGCGCGACGTCGGGCGAGACCCAGTACTTC CASSATSGETQYF
TRBJ2-3 16 TRBV20-1 many - TGCAGTGCTAGAGATGGTCGGAGGGCCGGCACAGATACGCAGTATTTT CSARDGRRAGTDTQYF
TRBJ1-2 12 TRBV6-2/TRBV6-3 few - TGTGCCAGCAGTCAGCAGGGTAATGGCTACACCTTC CASSQQGNGYTF